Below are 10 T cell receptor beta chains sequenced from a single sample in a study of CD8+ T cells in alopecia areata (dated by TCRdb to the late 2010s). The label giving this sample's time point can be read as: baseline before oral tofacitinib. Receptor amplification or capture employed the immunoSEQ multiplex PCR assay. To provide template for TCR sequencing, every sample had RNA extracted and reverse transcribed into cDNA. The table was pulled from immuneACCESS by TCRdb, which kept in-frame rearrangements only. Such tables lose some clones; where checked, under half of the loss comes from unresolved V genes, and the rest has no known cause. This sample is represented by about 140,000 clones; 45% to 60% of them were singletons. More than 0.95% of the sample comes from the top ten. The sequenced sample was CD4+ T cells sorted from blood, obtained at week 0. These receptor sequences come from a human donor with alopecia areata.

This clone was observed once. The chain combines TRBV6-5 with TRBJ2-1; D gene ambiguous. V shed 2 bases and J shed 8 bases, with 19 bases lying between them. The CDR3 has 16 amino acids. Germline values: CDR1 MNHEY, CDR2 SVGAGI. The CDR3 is CASSYRSSHKWDEQFF. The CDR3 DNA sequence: TGTGCCAGCAGTTACAGGTCTTCCCACAAGTGGGATGAGCAGTTCTTC.

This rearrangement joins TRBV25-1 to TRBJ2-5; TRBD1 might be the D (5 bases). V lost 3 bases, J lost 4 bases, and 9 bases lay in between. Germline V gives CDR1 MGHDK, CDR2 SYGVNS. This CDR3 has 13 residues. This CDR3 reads CASSEMGRETQYF. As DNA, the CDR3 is TGTGCCAGCAGTGAGATGGGGCGAGAGACCCAGTACTTC.

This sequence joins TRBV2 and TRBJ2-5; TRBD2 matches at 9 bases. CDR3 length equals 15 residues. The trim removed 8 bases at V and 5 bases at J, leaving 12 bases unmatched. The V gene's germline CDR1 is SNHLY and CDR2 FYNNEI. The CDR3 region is CASAAFASGTETQYF. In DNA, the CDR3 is TGTGCCAGCGCCGCCTTCGCTAGCGGGACGGAGACCCAGTACTTC.

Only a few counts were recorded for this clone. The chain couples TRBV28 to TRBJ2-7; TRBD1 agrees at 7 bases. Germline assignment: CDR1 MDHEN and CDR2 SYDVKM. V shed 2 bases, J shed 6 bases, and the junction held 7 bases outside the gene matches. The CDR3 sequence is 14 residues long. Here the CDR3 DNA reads TGTGCCAGCAGTTTACCAGGGGGATCTGGCGAGCAGTACTTC. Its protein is CASSLPGGSGEQYF.

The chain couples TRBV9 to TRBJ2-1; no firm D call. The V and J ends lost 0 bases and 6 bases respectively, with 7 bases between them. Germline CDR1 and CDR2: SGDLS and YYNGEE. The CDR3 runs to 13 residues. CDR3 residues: CASSVVNRNEQFF. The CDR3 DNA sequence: TGTGCCAGCAGCGTAGTTAACCGCAATGAGCAGTTCTTC.

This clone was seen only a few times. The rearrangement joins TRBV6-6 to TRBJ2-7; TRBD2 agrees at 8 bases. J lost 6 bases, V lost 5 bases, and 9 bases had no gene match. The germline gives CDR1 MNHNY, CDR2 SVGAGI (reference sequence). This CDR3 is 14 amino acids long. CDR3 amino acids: CASSAGTRFGEQYF. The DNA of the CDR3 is TGTGCCAGCAGTGCAGGGACTAGGTTTGGCGAGCAGTACTTC.

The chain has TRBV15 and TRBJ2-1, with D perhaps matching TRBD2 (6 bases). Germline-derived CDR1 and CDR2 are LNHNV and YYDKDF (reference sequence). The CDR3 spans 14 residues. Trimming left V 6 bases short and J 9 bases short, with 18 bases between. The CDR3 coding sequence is TGTGCCACCAGTAAGTCGGCTATTAGCGGTGAGCAGTTCTTC. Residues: CATSKSAISGEQFF. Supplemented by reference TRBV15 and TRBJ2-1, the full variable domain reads DAMVIQNPRYQVTQFGKPVTLSCSQTLNHNVMYWYQQKSSQAPKLLFHYYDKDFNNEADTPDNFQSRRPNTSFCFLDIRSPGLGDTAMYLCATSKSAISGEQFFGPGTRLTVL.

CDR3 protein: CSAQGGTGGVSETQYF. The CDR3, as DNA: TGCAGCGCGCAAGGAGGGACAGGGGGCGTTTCAGAGACCCAGTACTTC. The chain combines TRBV29-1 with TRBJ2-5, with 12 nucleotides matching TRBD1. The germline gives CDR1 SQVTM, CDR2 ANQGSEA. The CDR3 is 16 residues long. The junction had 13 bases not matched to a gene; V was cut back by 7 bases and J by 4 bases.

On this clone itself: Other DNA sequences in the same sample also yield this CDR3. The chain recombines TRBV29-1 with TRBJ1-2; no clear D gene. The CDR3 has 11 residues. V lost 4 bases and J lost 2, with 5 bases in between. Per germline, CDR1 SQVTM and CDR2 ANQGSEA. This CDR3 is CSVGGNYGYTF. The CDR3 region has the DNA TGCAGCGTTGGAGGGAACTATGGCTACACCTTC.

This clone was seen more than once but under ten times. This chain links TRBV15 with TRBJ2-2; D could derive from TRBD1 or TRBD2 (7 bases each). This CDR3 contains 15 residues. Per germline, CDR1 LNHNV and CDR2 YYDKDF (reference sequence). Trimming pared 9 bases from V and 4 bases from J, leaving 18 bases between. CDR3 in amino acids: CATRGGGTLTGELFF. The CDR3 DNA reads TGTGCCACTCGGGGAGGGGGCACCCTCACCGGGGAGCTGTTTTTT.